Described below is a single T cell receptor beta chain sequence and its context. Its matching antigen is unknown. This sample is drawn from a study of Graves' ophthalmopathy and Graves' hyperthyroidism. Overall study: Hyperthyroidism counted as stable given no ophthalmopathy within 18 months of follow-up. The study, taken as a whole, reports: Most expanded thyroid clonotypes above 0.001 frequency also appeared in blood. Ophthalmopathy was separated from stable hyperthyroidism by a 13-signature model with around 89% sensitivity and around 81% specificity.

The TCR beta CDR3 regions underwent amplification from RNA transcripts. The workflow started with a first-round RT-PCR run with HTBI primers and then moved on to a second-round multiplex PCR. TCRdb redid the calling of the multiplex PCR reads with MiXCR, one entry per CDR3 protein. The sample records about 1.1 million distinct CDR3 sequences, roughly 35% being singletons. Germline V gene lookup returns CDR1 KGHDR and CDR2 SFDVKD. CDR3 size: 13 residues. V shed 5 bases and J shed 6 bases, with 12 bases lying between them. The TCR comes from an adult man with Graves' hyperthyroidism. The specimen sequenced was peripheral blood or thyroid tissue (not recorded which). The chain employs TRBV24-1 and TRBJ1-2; D gene ambiguous. CDR3 amino acids: CATSVGRYDGYTF. Here the CDR3 DNA reads TGTGCCACCAGTGTCGGGAGGTACGATGGCTACACCTTC.